This T cell receptor beta chain was captured by sequencing in a study of T cell responses to AZD1222 COVID-19 vaccine (dated by TCRdb to the early 2020s). Study-level background: AZD1222 recipients whose second dose came at about 4 weeks and those whose second dose came at about 12 weeks were combined into one group, since spike-specific TCR depth and breadth did not differ between the two schedules. A total of roughly 240 trial participants underwent TCR sequencing, of whom around 200 received two doses of AZD1222 and about 25 received two doses of the MenACWY control vaccine. Enrollment into the trials was organized by age into subgroups of 18-55, 56-69 and 70-plus years, and those subgroups contained approximately 150, 30 and 60 TCR-sequenced participants, respectively. Beyond this particular receptor, the publication reports: Only five or six AZD1222 recipients were SARS-CoV-2 seropositive at baseline, limiting conclusions about previously exposed vaccinees. After two AZD1222 doses, both the breadth and the depth of spike-specific TCRs were significantly higher than at day 0 and than in MenACWY recipients. In the small 56-69-year group, the increase in depth fell short of significance, most likely because of low power. Participants were mostly white British and included more females than males, and it was suggested by the authors that clonal diversity may have been underestimated. Reportedly, close to half of the unique spike-specific TCRs recognized epitopes lying outside the regions that are mutated in the B.1.351 and B.1.1.7 variants. Vaccine-associated CD4 TCRs spanned the whole spike protein, with dominant responses in regions 160-218 and 743-854. No day 14 peak-response samples were available, so repertoires were characterized only after the peak T cell response.

The CDR3 numbers 15 residues from cysteine through phenylalanine. Of all the DNA, just the CDR3 is kept, 45 bases in frame from base 1. CDR1 and CDR2 were assigned from the germline V gene (reference sequence) as LGHDT and YNNKEL. The CDR3 regions of human TCRbeta chains were analyzed by immunosequencing. From the authors' description of their analysis: Repertoire TCRs were matched against a reference library of SARS-CoV-2-specific TCRs generated with the MIRA antigen-specificity platform. Breadth meant the fraction of unique TCRs that were SARS-CoV-2-associated, whereas depth meant the fraction of total T cells that were SARS-CoV-2-associated. Using the MIRA data, each spike-specific TCR was mapped to the spike region that the TCR reacts to and placed in a CD4 or CD8 class. Log10-transformed breadth and depth values were compared by one-way ANOVA with Sidak's multiple comparisons tests. TCRdb provides this immuneACCESS table in a form limited to in-frame rearrangements. Some clones are lacking; in checked studies, under half of them reflect an unresolved V gene, and why the rest are absent is not known. That table supplies the V and J calls and clone size; D and trimming were determined from the DNA. This sample gives 95,000 to 150,000 clones in total; around 91% of them show up just once. Clones ranked in the top ten supply around 3.1% of the sample.

This specimen's time point label, interpreted: baseline before first vaccination. Samples from vaccinated people were obtained from the UK trials COV001 and COV002, which included a single-blind randomized controlled phase 2/3 trial of AZD1222 (ChAdOx1 nCoV-19) in healthy adults. For TCRbeta chain sequencing, PBMC samples from trial participants were taken at day 0 and at day 28 after the second dose. Remarks on this clone: The antigen this receptor binds is unknown. The junction shows a germline mismatch at one end, possibly a read error.

The sequences come from peripheral blood, collected on day 0 of AZD1222 vaccination. This TCR was sampled from an adult in good health. The receptor chain draws on TRBV3-1 (or the pseudogene TRBV3-2) and TRBJ1-4; TRBD1 is perhaps the D gene, given 5 matching bases. The CDR3 loop reads CASNQGPGFNEKLFF. The sequenced DNA: TGTGCCAGCAACCAAGGGCCAGGGTTCAATGAAAAACTGTTTTTT.